One TCR beta chain is described in this entry. The CDR3 is 15 amino acids. J was trimmed by 4 bases and V by 4 bases; bases with no gene match: 7. Per the germline V gene, CDR1 is SGHDN and CDR2 is FVKESK. This entry comes from a study of shared clonotypes between healthy human individuals. TCRdb's table, derived via immunoSEQ multiplex PCR, lists solely in-frame clones and lacks some. The sample records 2 million to 2.5 million clones, more than 85% being singletons. The source of this sequence is a man aged 18 to 35 in good health. Some clones in this sample may be carry-over from other donors' samples. The chain couples TRBV14 to TRBJ1-2, with 9 positions matching TRBD1. Sequenced input: naive CD4+ T cells from PBMCs. Described subset: CD45RA+ positively selected. CDR3 amino acids: CASSRGQGFFYGYTF. CDR3 in DNA: TGTGCCAGCAGCCGCGGACAGGGGTTTTTCTATGGCTACACCTTC.